A selection of T cell receptor beta chains follows, all from one sample in a study of T-cell reconstitution after alpha-beta-depleted transplantation in children. TCRdb passed the PCR reads through MiXCR, listing each CDR3 protein once. This sample has hundreds of thousands of distinct CDR3 sequences; approximately 10% occur once, and the top ten carry approximately 2%. The sample was PBMCs, taken before TCRalphabeta/CD19-depleted stem cell transplant. Receptor source: a child aged 2-9 years with inherited bone marrow failure, due to receive a stem cell transplant. Both conserved end residues are part of each CDR3. A D gene is named only where the DNA matches it firmly. Size is omitted from some rows. Given values are once, few, many or a class for expanded clones.

TRBV11-2,TRBJ1-1,TRBD1,many,TGTGCCAGCAGCTTATCCCGACAGGGTTGGGGCACTGAAGCTTTCTTT,CASSLSRQGWGTEAFF
TRBV20-1,TRBJ2-2,TRBD2,.,TGCAGTGCTCTAGCGGGAGAGAGGACCGGGGAGCTGTTTTTT,CSALAGERTGELFF
TRBV5-1,TRBJ2-2,.,many,TGCGCCAGCAGTTTAAATACCGGGACGGCGAACACCGGGGAGCTGTTTTTT,CASSLNTGTANTGELFF
TRBV29-1,TRBJ2-7,.,.,TGCAGCGTTGCCCCGTCGTGGTCTTACGAGCAGTACTTC,CSVAPSWSYEQYF
TRBV6-2/TRBV6-3,TRBJ2-4,TRBD1,many,TGTGCCAGCAGTACCTGGGACAGGCCCGTGGGGTACTTC,CASSTWDRPVGYF
TRBV27,TRBJ2-1,TRBD2,many,TGTGCCAGCAGCCCAGTGGGAGGGCCCTACAATGAGCAGTTCTTC,CASSPVGGPYNEQFF
TRBV19,TRBJ1-5,TRBD1,few,TGTGCCAGTACCTTCGACAGGGGAAGCAATCAGCCCCAGCATTTT,CASTFDRGSNQPQHF
TRBV10-2,TRBJ1-1,.,many,TGCGCCAGCAGTGGATGGGGCGGCGCCGGCGCCGGAGCTTTCTTT,CASSGWGGAGAGAFF
TRBV4-1,TRBJ1-1,.,few,TGCGCCAGCAGCCAAGATAGGGGGAATATGATAAACACTGAAGCTTTCTTT,CASSQDRGNMINTEAFF
TRBV5-6,TRBJ1-5,.,few,TGTGCCAGCAGCTTTTTCCTGAGTCGGGCAAGCAATCAGCCCCAGCATTTT,CASSFFLSRASNQPQHF
TRBV6-5,TRBJ2-3,TRBD2,few,TGTGCCAGCAGTTTAGCGGGACTCGCAGATACGCAGTATTTT,CASSLAGLADTQYF
TRBV28,TRBJ2-2,TRBD2,many,TGTGCCAGCAGTTTAGTCGGACTAGCGGTTTCGAACACCGGGGAGCTGTTTTTT,CASSLVGLAVSNTGELFF
TRBV15,TRBJ1-1,TRBD1,many,TGTGCCACCAGCAGAGGACAGGGGGGAACTGAAGCTTTCTTT,CATSRGQGGTEAFF
TRBV30,TRBJ2-5,TRBD1,.,TGTGCCTGGAGTCCGACGGACAGGGTGTACCAAGAGACCCAGTACTTC,CAWSPTDRVYQETQYF
TRBV7-2,TRBJ2-3,TRBD2,many,TGTGCCAGCAGCTTAAACAGACTAGCGGGCACAGATACGCAGTATTTT,CASSLNRLAGTDTQYF